This T cell receptor (beta chain) stems from a study of cytomegalovirus exposure and HLA in healthy donors. Turning to the study itself: One earlier analysis, a look at about 179 million T cells, found roughly 110 million unique TCR beta sequences. Whole-study results and caveats: Productive rates of about 90% or about 30% were seen for most TCR beta V segments in an earlier analysis. V- and J-gene trimming in TCR beta was tied to a missense DCLRE1C variant by an analysis performed later.

Trimming removed 7 bases from V and 3 bases from J; junction bases left unmatched: 11. Germline V gene data show CDR1 as MNHNY and CDR2 as SVGAGI (reference sequence). The CDR3 has 16 residues. At the time of sampling, donors were nominally healthy, though unrecorded immune exposures were likely. In the PCR, 60 Vbeta and 13 Jbeta primers were used. Clones were read by immunoSEQ multiplex PCR, and TCRdb kept only the in-frame ones, dropping some. The table records under 200,000 clones, roughly 80% of them present only once. Only one count was recorded for this clone. Its cognate antigen is unknown. The receptor was derived from a woman aged 18-35 years in good health and CMV-seronegative. The sequenced sample was PBMCs. The V and J genes are TRBV6-6 and TRBJ2-3, with 9 positions matching TRBD1. The CDR3 nucleotides are TGTGCCAGCAACGAGGCACCGGGACAGGGAACAGATACGCAGTATTTT. As protein: CASNEAPGQGTDTQYF.